These 10 T cell receptor beta chains came from one sample sequenced in a study of shared clonotypes between healthy human individuals. Clones were sequenced by immunoSEQ multiplex PCR, and TCRdb holds only the in-frame ones, with some missing. The top ten hold about 1.5% of the sample, which has approximately 980,000 clones, 60% to 85% seen once. Sequencing used memory CD4+ T cells sorted from blood. Subset defined: CD45RA-negative fraction. The receptors were gathered from a man aged 18 to 29 in good health.

This clone has a single count. The rearrangement links TRBV9 to TRBJ1-6; D gene uncertain. Between the trimmed V and J ends, which lost 0 bases and 4 bases, there was a span of 8 bases. Germline assignment: CDR1 SGDLS and CDR2 YYNGEE. The CDR3 runs 15 residues. Written as DNA, the CDR3 is TGTGCCAGCAGCGTAGAAACGAATTATAATTCACCCCTCCACTTT. This encodes CASSVETNYNSPLHF. Filled out from reference TRBV9 and TRBJ1-6, the complete variable domain reads DSGVTQTPKHLITATGQRVTLRCSPRSGDLSVYWYQQSLDQGLQFLIQYYNGEERAKGNILERFSAQQFPDLHSELNLSSLELGDSALYFCASSVETNYNSPLHFGNGTRLTVT.

The chain employs TRBV11-2 and TRBJ2-1, with unresolved D. CDR1 and CDR2 (germline): SGHAT, FQNNGV. CDR3 length equals 11 residues. V was shortened by 3 bases and J by 8 bases, with 5 bases between the two germline ends. The CDR3 nucleotides read TGTGCCAGCAGCTTTTACGATGAGCAGTTCTTC. It codes for CASSFYDEQFF.

The chain uses TRBV6-6 and TRBJ2-5; 7 bases are a match to TRBD1. The ends lost 6 bases at V and 1 base at J; junction bases unmatched: 5. This CDR3 has 14 residues. Germline lookup yields CDR1 MNHNY and CDR2 SVGAGI (reference sequence). Here the CDR3 DNA reads TGTGCCAGCAGACCAGGGGGTCTCCAAGAGACCCAGTACTTC. Its translation: CASRPGGLQETQYF.

The chain uses TRBV19 and TRBJ1-5; no clear D gene. The CDR3 runs to 13 residues. Per germline, CDR1 LNHDA and CDR2 SQIVND (reference sequence). V was trimmed by 0 bases and J by 9 bases, leaving 9 bases between them. The DNA for the CDR3 is TGTGCCAGTAGTATAGATGCGGGCGGGCCCCAGCATTTT. Residues: CASSIDAGGPQHF.

The chain combines TRBV20-1 with TRBJ1-4; no definite D call. Trimming took 4 bases from V and 9 from J, leaving 9 bases between them. Germline CDR1 is DFQATT and CDR2 is SNEGSKA (reference sequence). The CDR3 is 11 amino acids. CDR3 region: CSANRAQKLFF. CDR3 sequence (DNA): TGCAGTGCTAACCGGGCTCAAAAACTGTTTTTT.

V gene TRBV5-1 combines with J gene TRBJ2-1; the match to TRBD2 covers 8 bases. The CDR3 is 18 amino acids. Germline values: CDR1 SGHRS, CDR2 YFSETQ. Trimming took 4 bases from V and 1 from J; bases not matched to a gene: 13. CDR3 DNA sequence: TGCGCCAGCAGCCGCCGGGAGGGTAGTCCGGGGTCCTACAATGAGCAGTTCTTC. It encodes CASSRREGSPGSYNEQFF. Based on the CDR3 plus reference TRBV5-1 and TRBJ2-1, the full variable domain is KAGVTQTPRYLIKTRGQQVTLSCSPISGHRSVSWYQQTPGQGLQFLFEYFSETQRNKGNFPGRFSGRQFSNSRSEMNVSTLELGDSALYLCASSRREGSPGSYNEQFFGPGTRLTVL.

The chain joins TRBV5-6 to TRBJ1-5; 7 nucleotides line up with TRBD1. Germline V gene data show CDR1 as SGHDT and CDR2 as YYEEEE. Trimming cost V 4 bases and J 6 bases; bases outside gene matches: 7. CDR3 size: 14 residues. CDR3 in DNA: TGTGCCAGCAGCGTTCGACAGGGAGGTCAGCCCCAGCATTTT. It translates to CASSVRQGGQPQHF.

Turning to this clone: One end of the junction fails to match germline, which may point to a read error. This chain connects TRBV10-3 to TRBJ1-3; D is unclear. The germline CDR1 and CDR2 sequences are ENHRY and SYGVKD. CDR3 length equals 14 residues. CDR3 nucleotide sequence: TGTGCCATCGGTGACGAATCTTCTGGAAACACCATATATTTT. Translating it yields CAIGDESSGNTIYF.

V is TRBV29-1 and J is TRBJ2-5, with 10 bases that match TRBD2. CDR3 length: 14 residues. Germline lookup yields CDR1 SQVTM and CDR2 ANQGSEA. The J segment lost 5 bases and the V segment lost 2 bases, leaving 5 bases of the junction unmatched. CDR3 region: CSVEKREGRETQYF. The DNA of the CDR3 is TGCAGCGTTGAAAAGCGGGAGGGCCGTGAGACCCAGTACTTC.

V usage is TRBV5-1 and J usage is TRBJ1-6; possibly TRBD1 for D (5 bases). This CDR3 region has 15 residues. The V and J ends lost 1 base and 8 bases respectively, with 13 bases between them. The germline gives CDR1 SGHRS, CDR2 YFSETQ. The chain's CDR3 is CASSLTGRPDSPLHF. For the CDR3, the DNA is TGCGCCAGCAGCTTGACGGGACGGCCGGATTCACCCCTCCACTTT.